This T cell receptor (beta chain) appears in the sequencing data of a study of T cells in Graves' hyperthyroidism and ophthalmopathy. Germline V gene sequence: CDR1 MGHRA, CDR2 YSYEKL. V gave up 4 bases and J gave up 3 bases, with 12 bases separating them. The CDR3 is 14 residues long. This clonotype came up a few times. Template material for amplifying TCR beta CDR3 regions consisted of RNA transcripts. Researchers ran a first-round RT-PCR on the TCR CDR3 using the HTBI primer set. TCRdb reprocessed the multiplex PCR reads with MiXCR, giving one entry per CDR3 protein. The sample has about 840,000 distinct CDR3 sequences; 35% to 45% are singletons. The hyperthyroidism patients had all been newly diagnosed, and their disease duration was under 2 months. Their ages ranged from 18 to 65 years.

This sequence was found in a man aged 18 to 29 with Graves' hyperthyroidism. Sequenced: blood. This chain uses TRBV4-1 with TRBJ2-5; D remains unclear. This chain's CDR3 is CASSLAWREETQYF. The DNA for the CDR3 is TGCGCCAGCAGCCTTGCTTGGCGAGAAGAGACCCAGTACTTC.